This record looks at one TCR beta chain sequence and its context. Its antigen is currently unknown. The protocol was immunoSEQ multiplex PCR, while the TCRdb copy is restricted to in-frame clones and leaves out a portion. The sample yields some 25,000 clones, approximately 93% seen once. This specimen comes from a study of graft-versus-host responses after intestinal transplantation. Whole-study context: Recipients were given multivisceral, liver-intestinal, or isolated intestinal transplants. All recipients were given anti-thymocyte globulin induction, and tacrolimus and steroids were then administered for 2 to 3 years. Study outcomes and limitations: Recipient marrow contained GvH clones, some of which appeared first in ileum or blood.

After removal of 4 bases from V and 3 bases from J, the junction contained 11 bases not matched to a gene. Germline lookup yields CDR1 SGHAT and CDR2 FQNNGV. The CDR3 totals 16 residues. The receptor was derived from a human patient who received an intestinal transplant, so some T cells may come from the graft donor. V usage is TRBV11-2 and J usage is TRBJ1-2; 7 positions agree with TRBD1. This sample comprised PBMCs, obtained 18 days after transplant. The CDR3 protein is CASSSNKQGKDYGYTF. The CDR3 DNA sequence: TGTGCCAGCAGCTCAAACAAACAGGGGAAGGACTATGGCTACACCTTC.